This is a list of T cell receptor beta chains from one sample in a study of T cells after yellow fever vaccination. TCRdb reanalysed the 5' RACE reads using MiXCR and keeps one entry per CDR3 protein. The table includes under 200,000 distinct CDR3 sequences, more than 9.5% detected once. Sequencing was performed on CD8+ T cells sorted from PBMCs, taken 15 days after the yellow fever booster vaccination. The receptors here all came from a man younger than 35 who received the YFV17D yellow fever vaccine. CDR3s leave out the opening cysteine and the closing phenylalanine or tryptophan.

>TRBV12-5|12|TRBJ2-1
ASGLGQGIGEQF
>TRBV4-3|11|TRBJ1-2
ASSQEGRGGYT
>TRBV12-5|12|TRBJ2-1
ASGLGTGVNEQF
>TRBV7-8|15|TRBJ2-1
ASSPLGGGMAYNEQF
>TRBV6-1|13|TRBJ2-3
ASSDRLTPADTQY
>TRBV27|11|TRBJ2-3
ASTGARRYTQY
>TRBV6-2/TRBV6-3|15|TRBJ1-6
ASSYPLWAGITSPLH
>TRBV10-3|12|TRBJ2-2
AISASPGTGELF
>TRBV12-3/TRBV12-4|13|TRBJ1-3
ASSTDRSSGNTIY
>TRBV4-1|17|TRBJ2-7
ASSQGVLAGGLSSYEQY
>TRBV6-2/TRBV6-3|11|TRBJ2-7
ASSHGTVYEQY
>TRBV4-1|12|TRBJ1-1
ASSQAAGRAEAF
>TRBV7-9|9|TRBJ1-2
ASSALYGYT
>TRBV19|10|TRBJ1-1
ALGGGNTEAF
>TRBV6-5|11|TRBJ1-4
ASSEGGDEKLF
>TRBV6-5|12|TRBJ1-5
ASSYVGSNQPQH
>TRBV27|13|TRBJ2-7
ASSSPRQGKNEQY
>TRBV2|15|TRBJ2-3
ASSETLTGLATDTQY
>TRBV23-1|12|TRBJ2-3
ASSSFLMGDTQY
>TRBV28|12|TRBJ2-6
ASRTASGANVLT
>TRBV18|12|TRBJ2-7
ASRTSAFTYEQY
>TRBV5-1|12|TRBJ1-1
ASSTGTGITEAF
>TRBV12-3/TRBV12-4|14|TRBJ1-1
ASSSPGGLMNTEAF
>TRBV14|15|TRBJ1-4
ASSQNPAGTTNEKLF
>TRBV29-1|12|TRBJ1-1
SVEGGGGNTEAF
>TRBV20-1|13|TRBJ2-6
SARDGDTGANVLT
>TRBV19|15|TRBJ1-5
ASSIGSGRLLNQPQH
>TRBV7-8|12|TRBJ1-1
ASSAWTDNNEAF
>TRBV29-1|12|TRBJ2-1
SVDASGGASEQF
>TRBV5-1|13|TRBJ2-1
ASSFMGLGVNEQF
>TRBV5-4|13|TRBJ1-4
ASSTAQGTNEKLF
>TRBV4-3|12|TRBJ2-2
ASSQGHRTGELF
>TRBV5-5|12|TRBJ1-6
ASSLKAGDLSLH
>TRBV5-4|13|TRBJ2-3
ASSSGTLLTDTQY
>TRBV9|14|TRBJ1-3
ASSVGTGYGGNTIY
>TRBV5-1|12|TRBJ2-7
ASGTGTGVYEQY
>TRBV11-2|14|TRBJ1-6
ASSGGGSSYNSPLH
>TRBV23-1|14|TRBJ1-4
ASSPLEGSPNEKLF
>TRBV15|13|TRBJ2-1
ATSRVAGGGNEQF
>TRBV7-8|15|TRBJ2-2
ASSLGGGPANTGELF
>TRBV7-9|12|TRBJ2-7
ASSVSGGSYEQY
>TRBV20-1|11|TRBJ2-5
SAIAGGYETQY
>TRBV29-1|11|TRBJ1-2
SVDASLLDGYT
>TRBV30|12|TRBJ2-1
AWSLPYRDNEQF
>TRBV6-5|11|TRBJ2-3
ASSGRGLHTQY
>TRBV3-1|15|TRBJ2-2
ASSQKRVFGAVGELF
>TRBV4-1|17|TRBJ2-1
ASSRQPGTSVDSYNEQF
>TRBV27|13|TRBJ1-6
ASSLSSGRGSPLH
>TRBV7-9|15|TRBJ2-2
ASSSVPGRSPTGELF
>TRBV27|14|TRBJ2-1
ASSWNRDQTYNEQF
>TRBV5-4|11|TRBJ2-2
ASSPGWTGELF
>TRBV12-5|13|TRBJ2-2
ASGLVQGRTGELF
>TRBV6-2/TRBV6-3|14|TRBJ1-5
ASSYSGTGVNQPQH
>TRBV10-1|10|TRBJ2-7
ASSANTYEQY